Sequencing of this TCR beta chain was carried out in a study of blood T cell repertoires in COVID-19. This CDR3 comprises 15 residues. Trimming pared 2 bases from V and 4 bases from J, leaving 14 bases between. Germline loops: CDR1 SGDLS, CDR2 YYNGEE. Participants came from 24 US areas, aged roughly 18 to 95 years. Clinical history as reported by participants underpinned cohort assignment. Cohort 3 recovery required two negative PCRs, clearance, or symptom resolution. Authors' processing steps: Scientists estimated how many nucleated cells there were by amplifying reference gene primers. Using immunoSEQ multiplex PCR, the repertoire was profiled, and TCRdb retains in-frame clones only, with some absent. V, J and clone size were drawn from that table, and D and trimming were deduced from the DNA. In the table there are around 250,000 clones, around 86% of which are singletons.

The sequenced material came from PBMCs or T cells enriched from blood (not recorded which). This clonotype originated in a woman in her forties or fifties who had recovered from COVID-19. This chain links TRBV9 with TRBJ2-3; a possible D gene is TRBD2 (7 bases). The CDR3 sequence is CASSVSPGGADTQYF. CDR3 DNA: TGTGCCAGCAGCGTTTCCCCGGGGGGCGCAGATACGCAGTATTTT.